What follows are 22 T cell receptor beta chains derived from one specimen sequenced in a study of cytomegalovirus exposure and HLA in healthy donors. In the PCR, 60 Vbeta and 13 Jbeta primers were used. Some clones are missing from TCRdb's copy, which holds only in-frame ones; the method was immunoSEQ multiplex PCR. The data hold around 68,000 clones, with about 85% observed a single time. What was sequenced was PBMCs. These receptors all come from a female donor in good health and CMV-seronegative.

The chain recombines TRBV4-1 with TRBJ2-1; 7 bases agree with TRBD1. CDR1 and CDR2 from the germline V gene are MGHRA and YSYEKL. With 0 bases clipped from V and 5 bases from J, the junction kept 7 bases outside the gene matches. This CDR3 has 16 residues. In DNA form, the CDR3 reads TGCGCCAGCAGCCAAGATGGAGACAGGGCTCACAATGAGCAGTTCTTC. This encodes CASSQDGDRAHNEQFF.

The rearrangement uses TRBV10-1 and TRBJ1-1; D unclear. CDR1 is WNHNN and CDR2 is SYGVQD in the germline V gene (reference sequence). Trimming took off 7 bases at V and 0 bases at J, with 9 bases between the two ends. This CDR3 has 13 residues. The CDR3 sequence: CASTRDMNTEAFF. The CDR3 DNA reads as TGCGCCAGCACCCGTGACATGAACACTGAAGCTTTCTTT.

The CDR3: CASSRVPSGANVLTF. The CDR3 DNA reads TGTGCCAGCAGTCGCGTGCCCTCTGGGGCCAACGTCCTGACTTTC. The rearrangement joins TRBV6-5 to TRBJ2-6; unclear D gene. The germline gives CDR1 MNHEY, CDR2 SVGAGI. The CDR3 has 15 amino acids. Trimming removed 5 bases from V and 0 bases from J, with 8 bases in between.

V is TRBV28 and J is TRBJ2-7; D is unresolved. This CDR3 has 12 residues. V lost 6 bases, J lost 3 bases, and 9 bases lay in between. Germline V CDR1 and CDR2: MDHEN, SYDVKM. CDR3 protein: CASRSADYEQYF. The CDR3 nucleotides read TGTGCCAGCAGGAGCGCCGACTACGAGCAGTACTTC.

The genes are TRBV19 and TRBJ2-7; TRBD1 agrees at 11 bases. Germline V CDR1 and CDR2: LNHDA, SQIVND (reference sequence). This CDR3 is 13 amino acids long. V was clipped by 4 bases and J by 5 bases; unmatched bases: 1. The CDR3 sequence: CASSRDRGDEQYF. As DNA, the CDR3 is TGTGCCAGTAGTAGGGACAGGGGGGACGAGCAGTACTTC.

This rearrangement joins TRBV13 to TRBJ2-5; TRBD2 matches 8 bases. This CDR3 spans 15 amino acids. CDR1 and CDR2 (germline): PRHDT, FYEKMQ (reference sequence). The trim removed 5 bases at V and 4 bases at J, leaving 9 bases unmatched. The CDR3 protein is CASSPSGGGGETQYF. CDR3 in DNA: TGTGCCAGCAGCCCCTCGGGGGGGGGCGGAGAGACCCAGTACTTC.

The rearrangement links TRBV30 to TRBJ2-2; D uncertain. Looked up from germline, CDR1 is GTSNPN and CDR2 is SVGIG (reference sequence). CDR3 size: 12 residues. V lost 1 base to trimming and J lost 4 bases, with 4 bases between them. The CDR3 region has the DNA TGTGCCTGGAGTGGAGGCACCGGGGAGCTGTTTTTT. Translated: CAWSGGTGELFF.

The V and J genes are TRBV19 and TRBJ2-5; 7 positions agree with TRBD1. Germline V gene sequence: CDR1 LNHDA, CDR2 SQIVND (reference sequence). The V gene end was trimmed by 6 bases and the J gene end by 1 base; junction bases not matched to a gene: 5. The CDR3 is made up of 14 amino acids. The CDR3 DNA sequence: TGTGCCAGTAGCCCGACAGGGCCCCAAGAGACCCAGTACTTC. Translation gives CASSPTGPQETQYF.

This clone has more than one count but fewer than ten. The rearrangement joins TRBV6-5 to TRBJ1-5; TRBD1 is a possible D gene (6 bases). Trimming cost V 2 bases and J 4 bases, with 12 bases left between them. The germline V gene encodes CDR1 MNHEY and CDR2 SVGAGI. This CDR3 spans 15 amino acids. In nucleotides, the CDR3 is TGTGCCAGCAGTTACGCGGGGGGCCCAAATCAGCCCCAGCATTTT. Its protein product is CASSYAGGPNQPQHF.

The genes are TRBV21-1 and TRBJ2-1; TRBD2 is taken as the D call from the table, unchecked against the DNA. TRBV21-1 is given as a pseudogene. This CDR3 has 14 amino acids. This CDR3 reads CASREKGSLGRQFF. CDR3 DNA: TGTGCCAGCAGGGAAAAAGGGTCACTAGGGAGGCAGTTCTTC.

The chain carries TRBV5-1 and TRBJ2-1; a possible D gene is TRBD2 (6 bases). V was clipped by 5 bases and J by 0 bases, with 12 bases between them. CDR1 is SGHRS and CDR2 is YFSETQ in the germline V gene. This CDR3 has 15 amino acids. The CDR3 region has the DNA TGCGCCAGCAGGCTCCGGGGGAGCTCCTACAATGAGCAGTTCTTC. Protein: CASRLRGSSYNEQFF. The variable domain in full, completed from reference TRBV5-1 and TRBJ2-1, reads KAGVTQTPRYLIKTRGQQVTLSCSPISGHRSVSWYQQTPGQGLQFLFEYFSETQRNKGNFPGRFSGRQFSNSRSEMNVSTLELGDSALYLCASRLRGSSYNEQFFGPGTRLTVL.

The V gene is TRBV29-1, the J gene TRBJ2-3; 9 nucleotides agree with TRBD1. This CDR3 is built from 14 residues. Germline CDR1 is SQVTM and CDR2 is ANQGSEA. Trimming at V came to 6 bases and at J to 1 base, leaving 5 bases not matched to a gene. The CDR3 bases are TGCAGCGTCACCACAGGGGGCGGCACAGATACGCAGTATTTT. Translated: CSVTTGGGTDTQYF.

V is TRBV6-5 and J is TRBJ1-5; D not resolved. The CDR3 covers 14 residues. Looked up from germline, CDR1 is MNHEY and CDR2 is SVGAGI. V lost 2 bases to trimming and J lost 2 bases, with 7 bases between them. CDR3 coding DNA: TGTGCCAGCAGTTACCTGGCCGGCAATCAGCCCCAGCATTTT. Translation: CASSYLAGNQPQHF.

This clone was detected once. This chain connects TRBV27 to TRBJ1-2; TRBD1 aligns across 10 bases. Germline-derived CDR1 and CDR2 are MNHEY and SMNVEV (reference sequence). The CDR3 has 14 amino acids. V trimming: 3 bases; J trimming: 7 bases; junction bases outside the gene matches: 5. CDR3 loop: CASSFGQGVGGYTF. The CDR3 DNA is TGTGCCAGCAGTTTCGGACAGGGGGTGGGTGGCTACACCTTC.

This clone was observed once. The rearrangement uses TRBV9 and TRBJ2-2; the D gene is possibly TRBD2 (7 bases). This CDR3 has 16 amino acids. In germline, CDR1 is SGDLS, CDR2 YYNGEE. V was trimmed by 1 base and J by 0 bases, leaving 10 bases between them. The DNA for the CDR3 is TGTGCCAGCAGCGTATTAGGGGGGGCGAACACCGGGGAGCTGTTTTTT. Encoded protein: CASSVLGGANTGELFF.

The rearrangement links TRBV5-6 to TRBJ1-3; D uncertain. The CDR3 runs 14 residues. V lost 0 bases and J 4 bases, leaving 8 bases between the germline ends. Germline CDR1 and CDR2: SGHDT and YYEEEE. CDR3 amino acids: CASSLGLAGNTIYF. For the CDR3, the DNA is TGTGCCAGCAGCTTGGGCCTAGCGGGAAACACCATATATTTT.

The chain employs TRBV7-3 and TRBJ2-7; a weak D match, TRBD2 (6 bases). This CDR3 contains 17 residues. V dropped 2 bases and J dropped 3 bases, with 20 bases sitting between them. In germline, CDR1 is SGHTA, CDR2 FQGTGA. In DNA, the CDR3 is TGTGCCAGCAGCTTATCCCCCCGGGGGTCAGGAAGCTACGAGCAGTACTTC. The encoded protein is CASSLSPRGSGSYEQYF.

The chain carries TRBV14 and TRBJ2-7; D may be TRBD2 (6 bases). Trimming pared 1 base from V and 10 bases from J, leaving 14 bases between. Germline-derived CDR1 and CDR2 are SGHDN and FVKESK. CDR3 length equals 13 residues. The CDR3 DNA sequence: TGTGCCAGCAGCCAAGGGGGACTCTCAGACCAGTACTTC. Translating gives CASSQGGLSDQYF.

CDR3 in DNA: TGTGCCAGCAGGCAAGGACAGCTCACAGATACGCAGTATTTT. Its protein product is CASRQGQLTDTQYF. The V and J genes are TRBV6-1 and TRBJ2-3; D possibly corresponds to TRBD1 (6 bases). Trimming pared 6 bases from V and 2 bases from J, leaving 12 bases between. CDR3 length: 14 amino acids. CDR1 is MNHNS, CDR2 SASEGT, per germline.

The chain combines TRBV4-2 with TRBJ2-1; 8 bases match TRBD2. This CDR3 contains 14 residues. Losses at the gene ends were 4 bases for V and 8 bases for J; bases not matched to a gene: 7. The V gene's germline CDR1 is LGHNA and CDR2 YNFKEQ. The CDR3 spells CASSPGLGIDEQFF. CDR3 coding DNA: TGTGCCAGCAGCCCGGGACTAGGTATCGATGAGCAGTTCTTC.

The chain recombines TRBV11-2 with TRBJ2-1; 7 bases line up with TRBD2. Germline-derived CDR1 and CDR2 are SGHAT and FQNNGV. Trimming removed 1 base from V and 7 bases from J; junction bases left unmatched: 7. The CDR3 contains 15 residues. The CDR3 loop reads CASSLGAGPLNEQFF. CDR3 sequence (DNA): TGTGCCAGCAGCTTAGGAGCGGGACCTCTGAATGAGCAGTTCTTC.

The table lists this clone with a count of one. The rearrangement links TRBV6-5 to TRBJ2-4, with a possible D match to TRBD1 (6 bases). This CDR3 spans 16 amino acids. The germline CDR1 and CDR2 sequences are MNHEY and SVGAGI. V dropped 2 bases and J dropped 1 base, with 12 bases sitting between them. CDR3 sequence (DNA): TGTGCCAGCAGTTACAATCTTCAGGGGGCCAAAAACATTCAGTACTTC. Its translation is CASSYNLQGAKNIQYF.